These T cell receptor beta chains were read from a single sample in a study of T-cell memory formation after mild COVID-19. Via MiXCR, TCRdb re-called the 5' RACE reads, giving one row per CDR3 protein. The table includes roughly 200,000 distinct CDR3 sequences, roughly 18% detected once. The sample consisted of PBMCs or a T cell subset sorted from them (not recorded which). Source of these receptors: an adult woman who had mild COVID-19 (a few samples of this study predate the infection). Cell type and time point are not known. The CDR3 runs from the conserved cysteine through the conserved F or W. Fields, in order: V gene, J gene, clone size, D gene, CDR3 protein, CDR3 DNA. D genes are given only for firm matches. Size is stated for part of the rows, as once, few or many counts, or as a class when the clone is expanded.

TRBV5-1	TRBJ2-2	NA	NA	CASSVTGTMNTGELFF	TGCGCCAGCAGCGTAACAGGGACGATGAACACCGGGGAGCTGTTTTTT
TRBV7-2	TRBJ1-1	NA	NA	CASSLGQGWGTEAFF	TGTGCCAGCAGCTTAGGGCAGGGTTGGGGCACTGAAGCTTTCTTT
TRBV20-1	TRBJ2-4	NA	TRBD2	CSAGLAGSKNIQYF	TGCAGTGCTGGACTAGCGGGGAGCAAAAACATTCAGTACTTC
TRBV20-1	TRBJ1-1	NA	NA	CSARDFRDTEAFF	TGCAGTGCTAGAGATTTCAGGGACACTGAAGCTTTCTTT
TRBV3-1	TRBJ2-7	NA	TRBD1	CASSTRQGYEQYF	TGTGCCAGCAGCACCCGACAGGGATACGAGCAGTACTTC
TRBV5-1	TRBJ2-3	many	TRBD1	CASSSGQGTDTQYF	TGCGCCAGCAGCTCTGGACAGGGCACAGATACGCAGTATTTT
TRBV24-1	TRBJ2-2	NA	TRBD1	CATSKGTANTGELFF	TGTGCCACCAGCAAAGGGACAGCGAACACCGGGGAGCTGTTTTTT
TRBV11-2	TRBJ1-2	NA	NA	CASSLAGTNRGGYTF	TGTGCCAGCAGCTTAGCAGGGACAAACCGAGGAGGCTACACCTTC
TRBV9	TRBJ1-1	few	TRBD1	CASSVAGGAEAFF	TGTGCCAGCAGCGTAGCAGGGGGGGCCGAAGCTTTCTTT
TRBV6-5	TRBJ2-7	NA	NA	CASSPSTRPEQYF	TGTGCCAGCAGCCCTTCGACTAGACCCGAGCAGTACTTC
TRBV4-3	TRBJ2-2	few	NA	CASSQDNISGEWSTGELFF	TGCGCCAGCAGCCAAGATAACATTTCGGGGGAGTGGAGCACCGGGGAGCTGTTTTTT
TRBV7-8	TRBJ1-5	few	TRBD1	CASSFSDRGLGNQPQHF	TGTGCCAGCAGCTTTTCGGACAGGGGTTTAGGCAATCAGCCCCAGCATTTT
TRBV4-2	TRBJ2-7	NA	NA	CASSQDGAEASYEQYF	TGTGCCAGCAGCCAAGACGGCGCGGAGGCCTCCTACGAGCAGTACTTC
TRBV12-3/TRBV12-4	TRBJ2-1	NA	TRBD1	CASSDDRVIHNEQFF	TGTGCCAGCAGCGACGACAGGGTCATACACAATGAGCAGTTCTTC
TRBV20-1	TRBJ2-1	NA	TRBD2	CSATSAGSSNEQFF	TGCAGTGCTACCTCAGCGGGATCTTCGAATGAGCAGTTCTTC
TRBV4-2	TRBJ2-3	few	TRBD2	CASSLERDSPPDTQYF	TGTGCCAGCAGCCTCGAGCGGGATAGTCCCCCAGATACGCAGTATTTT
TRBV7-2	TRBJ2-5	few	NA	CASSLGPAGRETQYF	TGTGCCAGCAGCTTAGGGCCAGCAGGACGGGAGACCCAGTACTTC
TRBV4-1	TRBJ2-7	NA	TRBD1	CASSSGTDPYEQYF	TGCGCCAGCAGTTCCGGGACAGATCCCTACGAGCAGTACTTC
TRBV9	TRBJ1-1	few	NA	CASSVGGATNTEAFF	TGTGCCAGCAGCGTAGGCGGTGCTACGAACACTGAAGCTTTCTTT
TRBV7-7	TRBJ2-2	NA	TRBD2	CASSTREAGELFF	TGTGCCAGCAGCACACGGGAGGCCGGGGAGCTGTTTTTT
TRBV10-3	TRBJ2-3	few	TRBD2	CAISESLGTSGSTDTQYF	TGTGCCATCAGTGAGTCGTTAGGGACTAGCGGCTCCACAGATACGCAGTATTTT
TRBV7-2	TRBJ2-1	NA	TRBD2	CASNAGTSAINEQFF	TGTGCCAGCAACGCGGGGACTAGCGCGATCAATGAGCAGTTCTTC
TRBV7-5	TRBJ2-2	few	NA	CISVPEDHDRVDTGELFF	NA
TRBV5-1	TRBJ2-7	NA	NA	CASSQRQELGEQYF	TGCGCCAGCAGCCAGAGACAGGAGTTGGGCGAGCAGTACTTC
TRBV5-1	TRBJ2-7	many	TRBD1	CASSPGQAVGEQYF	TGCGCCAGCAGCCCGGGACAGGCTGTGGGGGAGCAGTACTTC
TRBV25-1	TRBJ1-1	once	NA	CASSEGYRGARTEAFF	TGTGCCAGCAGTGAAGGGTACCGGGGGGCGCGCACTGAAGCTTTCTTT
TRBV12-3/TRBV12-4	TRBJ1-5	few	TRBD1	CASSLAGTGFQPQHF	TGTGCCAGCAGTTTAGCCGGGACAGGGTTTCAGCCCCAGCATTTT
TRBV5-1	TRBJ2-3	NA	TRBD1	CASSLGRGQVTDTQYF	TGCGCCAGCAGCTTGGGTCGGGGACAGGTCACAGATACGCAGTATTTT
TRBV5-1	TRBJ2-3	few	NA	CASSLVVGGRSSTDTQYF	TGCGCCAGCAGCTTGGTTGTGGGGGGGCGATCCAGCACAGATACGCAGTATTTT
TRBV3-1	TRBJ1-1	once	NA	CASSQRQGPEAFF	TGTGCCAGCAGCCAAAGGCAGGGGCCTGAAGCTTTCTTT
TRBV27	TRBJ2-2	NA	NA	CASSRQLNTGELFF	TGTGCCAGCAGTCGACAGCTCAACACCGGGGAGCTGTTTTTT
TRBV24-1	TRBJ2-5	few	TRBD2	CATSGGLAGNQETQYF	TGTGCCACCAGTGGCGGGCTAGCGGGAAACCAAGAGACCCAGTACTTC
TRBV29-1	TRBJ2-1	many	NA	CSVAWGAGTNEQFF	TGCAGCGTTGCTTGGGGGGCAGGAACCAATGAGCAGTTCTTC
TRBV5-5	TRBJ1-5	many	NA	CASSLAGSNQPQHF	TGTGCCAGCAGTTTAGCAGGGAGCAATCAGCCCCAGCATTTT
TRBV12-3/TRBV12-4	TRBJ2-2	many	NA	CASSFLQYTGELFF	TGTGCCAGCAGTTTTTTGCAGTACACCGGGGAGCTGTTTTTT
TRBV5-1	TRBJ1-1	many	TRBD1	CASSFTGGMYLNTEAFF	TGCGCCAGCAGCTTCACAGGGGGTATGTATCTGAACACTGAAGCTTTCTTT
TRBV7-8	TRBJ2-7	many	TRBD2	CASSLTSGYEQYF	TGTGCCAGCAGCTTAACTAGCGGCTACGAGCAGTACTTC
TRBV6-2/TRBV6-3	TRBJ1-2	NA	NA	CASQGINYGYTF	TGTGCCAGCCAAGGGATTAACTATGGCTACACCTTC
TRBV20-1	TRBJ1-5	few	NA	CSANTGDQPQHF	TGCAGTGCCAATACAGGCGATCAGCCCCAGCATTTT
TRBV12-3/TRBV12-4	TRBJ2-1	NA	NA	CASSFLQGLRNEQFF	TGTGCCAGCAGTTTTTTGCAGGGGTTGCGCAATGAGCAGTTCTTC
TRBV20-1	TRBJ1-1	NA	NA	CSARGGAANTEAFF	TGCAGTGCTAGAGGAGGGGCAGCGAACACTGAAGCTTTCTTT
TRBV24-1	TRBJ2-7	NA	NA	CATIWKDPLYEQYF	TGTGCCACCATTTGGAAGGACCCCCTCTACGAGCAGTACTTC
TRBV7-9	TRBJ2-2	few	NA	CASSWGLAATGELFF	TGTGCCAGCAGCTGGGGACTGGCGGCCACCGGGGAGCTGTTTTTT
TRBV5-1	TRBJ2-1	many	TRBD2	CASMTAGGDEQFF	TGCGCCAGCATGACGGCGGGAGGGGATGAGCAGTTCTTC